Listed below are T cell receptor beta chains from one sample, sequenced in a study of blood T cell repertoires in COVID-19. Repertoires were generated with immunoSEQ multiplex PCR, while TCRdb's copy carries only in-frame clones and drops some. The sample has around 270,000 clones, about 89% seen once. Source material: peripheral blood. The receptors were sampled from a man aged 35-49 years with acute or convalescent COVID-19. Each CDR3 is given with its conserved first and last residue.

v_call cdr3_aa
TRBV11-2 CASSSDRGFYNEQFF
TRBV7-9 CASSRAGGVGNTIYF
TRBV7-3 CASSLLAGAGELFF
TRBV7-9 CASSDAAGHSYEQYF
TRBV27 CASSARTGGLLYATNEKLFF
TRBV23-1 CASPRRGGEYSNQPQHF
TRBV4-1 CASSQGNSNLDNEQFF
TRBV4-2 CASSQAGQGSLGYTF
TRBV15 CATSRKGQNSNQPQHF
TRBV9 CASSVGDTFYEQYF
TRBV29-1 CSVEDWQGALYEQYF
TRBV7-3 CASSPGTKKDEQFF
TRBV7-8 CASRRQGASGANVLTF
TRBV5-1 CASSLVGTDYGYTF
TRBV18 CASSPRTGGDTEAFF
TRBV5-5 CASFPARLEDTEAFF
TRBV6-4 CASRPGQGIGYTF
TRBV5-1 CASSLAGGNTEAFF
TRBV2 CASSEAQRGWYEQYF
TRBV3-1/TRBV3-2 CASSESPPIAKKNIQYF